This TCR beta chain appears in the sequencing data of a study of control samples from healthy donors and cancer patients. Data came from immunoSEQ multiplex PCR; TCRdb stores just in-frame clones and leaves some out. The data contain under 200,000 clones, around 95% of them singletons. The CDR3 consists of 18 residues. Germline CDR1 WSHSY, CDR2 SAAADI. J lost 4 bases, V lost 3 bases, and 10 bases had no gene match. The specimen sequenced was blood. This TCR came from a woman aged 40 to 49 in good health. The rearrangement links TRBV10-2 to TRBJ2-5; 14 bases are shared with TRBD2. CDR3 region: CASSDPGLAGVSVETQYF. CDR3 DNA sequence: TGCGCCAGCAGTGACCCGGGACTAGCGGGAGTCTCGGTAGAGACCCAGTACTTC.